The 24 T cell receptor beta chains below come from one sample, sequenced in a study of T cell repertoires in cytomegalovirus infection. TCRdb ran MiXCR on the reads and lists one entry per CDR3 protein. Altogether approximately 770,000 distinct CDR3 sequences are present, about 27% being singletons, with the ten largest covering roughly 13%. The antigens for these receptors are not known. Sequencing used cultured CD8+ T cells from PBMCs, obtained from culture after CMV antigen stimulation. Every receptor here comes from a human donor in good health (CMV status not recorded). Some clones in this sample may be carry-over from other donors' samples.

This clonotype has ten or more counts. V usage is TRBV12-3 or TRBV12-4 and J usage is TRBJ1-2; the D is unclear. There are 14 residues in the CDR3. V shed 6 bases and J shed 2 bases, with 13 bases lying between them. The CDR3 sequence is CASSPEGLNYGYTF. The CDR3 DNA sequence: TGTGCCAGCAGCCCCGAGGGCCTCAACTATGGCTACACCTTC.

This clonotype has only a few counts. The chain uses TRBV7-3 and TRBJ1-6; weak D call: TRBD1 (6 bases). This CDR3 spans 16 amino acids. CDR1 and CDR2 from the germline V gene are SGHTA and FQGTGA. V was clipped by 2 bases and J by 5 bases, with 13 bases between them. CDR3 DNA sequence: TGTGCCAGCAGCTTAGGGGGCGCGTTCCATAATTCACCCCTCCACTTT. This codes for CASSLGGAFHNSPLHF.

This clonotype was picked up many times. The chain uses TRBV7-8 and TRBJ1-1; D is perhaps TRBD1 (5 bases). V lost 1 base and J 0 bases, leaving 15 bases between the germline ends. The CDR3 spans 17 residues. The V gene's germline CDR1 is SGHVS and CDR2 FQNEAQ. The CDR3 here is CASSLGGTTSMNTEAFF. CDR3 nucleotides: TGTGCCAGCAGCTTAGGAGGGACCACGTCCATGAACACTGAAGCTTTCTTT.

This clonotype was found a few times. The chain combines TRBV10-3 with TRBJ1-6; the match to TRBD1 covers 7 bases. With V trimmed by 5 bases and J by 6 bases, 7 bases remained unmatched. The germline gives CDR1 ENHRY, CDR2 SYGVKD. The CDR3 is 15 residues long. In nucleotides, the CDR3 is TGTGCCATCAGTAACCCCGGGACAGCTAATTCACCCCTCCACTTT. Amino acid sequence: CAISNPGTANSPLHF.

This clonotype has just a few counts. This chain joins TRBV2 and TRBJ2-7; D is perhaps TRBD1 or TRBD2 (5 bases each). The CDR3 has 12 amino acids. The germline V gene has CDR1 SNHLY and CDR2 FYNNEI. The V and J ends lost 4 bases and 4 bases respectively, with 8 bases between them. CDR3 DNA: TGTGCCAGCAGTGGAGGGGTATACGAGCAGTACTTC. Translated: CASSGGVYEQYF.

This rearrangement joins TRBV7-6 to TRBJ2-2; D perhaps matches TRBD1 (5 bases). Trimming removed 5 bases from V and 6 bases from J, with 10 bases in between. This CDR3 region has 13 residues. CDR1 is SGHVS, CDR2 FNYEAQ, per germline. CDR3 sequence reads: CASSPGSPGELFF. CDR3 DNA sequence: TGTGCCAGCAGCCCAGGGTCACCCGGGGAGCTGTTTTTT.

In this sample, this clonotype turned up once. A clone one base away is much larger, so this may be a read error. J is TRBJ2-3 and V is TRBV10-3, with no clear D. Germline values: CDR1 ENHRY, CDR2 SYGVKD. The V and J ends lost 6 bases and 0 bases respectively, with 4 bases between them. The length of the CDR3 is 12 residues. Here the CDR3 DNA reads TGTGCCATCAGGGACAGCACAGATACGCAGTATTTT. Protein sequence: CAIRDSTDTQYF.

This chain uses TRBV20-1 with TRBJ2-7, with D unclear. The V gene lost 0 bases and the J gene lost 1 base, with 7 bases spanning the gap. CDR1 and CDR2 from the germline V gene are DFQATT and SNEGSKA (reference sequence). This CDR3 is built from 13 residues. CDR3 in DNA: TGCAGTGCTAGAGAAGCCCATTCCTACGAGCAGTACGTC. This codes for CSAREAHSYEQYV.

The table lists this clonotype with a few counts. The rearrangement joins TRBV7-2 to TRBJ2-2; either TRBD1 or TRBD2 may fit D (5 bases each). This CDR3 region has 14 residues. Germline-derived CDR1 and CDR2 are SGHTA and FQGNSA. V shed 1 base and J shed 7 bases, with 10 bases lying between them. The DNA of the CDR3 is TGTGCCAGCAGCTTAGGAGGGGTGGGCGGGGAGCTGTTTTTT. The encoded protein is CASSLGGVGGELFF.

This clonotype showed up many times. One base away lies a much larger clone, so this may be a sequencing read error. The CDR3, as DNA: TGTGCCAGCAGCGCCCGGGACTCCTACGAGCAGTACGTC. It encodes CASSARDSYEQYV. J is TRBJ2-7 and V is TRBV7-9, with D tentatively TRBD2 (5 bases). Per germline, CDR1 SEHNR and CDR2 FQNEAQ (reference sequence). The V and J ends lost 5 bases and 0 bases respectively, with 8 bases between them. The CDR3 consists of 13 residues.

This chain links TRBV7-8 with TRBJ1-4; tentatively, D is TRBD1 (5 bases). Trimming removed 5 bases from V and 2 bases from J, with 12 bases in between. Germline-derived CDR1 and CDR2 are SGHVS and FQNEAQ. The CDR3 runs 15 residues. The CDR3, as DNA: TGTGCCAGCAGCCAGCCCGGGACCACTAATGAAAAACTGTTTTTT. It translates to CASSQPGTTNEKLFF.

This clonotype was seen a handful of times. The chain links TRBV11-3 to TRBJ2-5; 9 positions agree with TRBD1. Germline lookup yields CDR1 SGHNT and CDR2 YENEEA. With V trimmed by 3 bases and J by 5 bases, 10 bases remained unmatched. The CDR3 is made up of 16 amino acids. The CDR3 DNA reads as TGTGCCAGCAGCTTTGGGACAGGGTCCCCCCGGGAGACCCAGTACTTC. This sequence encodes CASSFGTGSPRETQYF.

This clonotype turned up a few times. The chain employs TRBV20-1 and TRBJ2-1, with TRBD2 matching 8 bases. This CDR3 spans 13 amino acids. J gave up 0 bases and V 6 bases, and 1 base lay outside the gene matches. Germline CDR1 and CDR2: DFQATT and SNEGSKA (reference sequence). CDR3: CSAGTSSYNEQFF. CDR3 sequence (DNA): TGCAGTGCAGGGACTAGCTCCTACAATGAGCAGTTCTTC.

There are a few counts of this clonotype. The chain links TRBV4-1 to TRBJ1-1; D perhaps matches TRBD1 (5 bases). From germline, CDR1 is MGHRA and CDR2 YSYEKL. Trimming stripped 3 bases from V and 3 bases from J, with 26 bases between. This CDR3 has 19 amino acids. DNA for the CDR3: TGCGCCAGCAGCCACGCTCTCAGTGGGGGGGGGGTGAGTGACACTGAAGCTTTCTTT. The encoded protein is CASSHALSGGGVSDTEAFF.

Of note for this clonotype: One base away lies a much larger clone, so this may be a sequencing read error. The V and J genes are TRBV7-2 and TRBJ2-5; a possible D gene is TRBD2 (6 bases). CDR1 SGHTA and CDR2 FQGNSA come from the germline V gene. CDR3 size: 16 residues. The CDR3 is CVSSLVFGGGQETQYF. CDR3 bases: TGTGTCAGCAGCTTAGTATTCGGGGGAGGCCAAGAGACCCAGTACTTC. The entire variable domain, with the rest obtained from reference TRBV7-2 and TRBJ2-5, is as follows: GAGVSQSPSNKVTEKGKDVELRCDPISGHTALYWYRQSLGQGLEFLIYFQGNSAPDKSGLPSDRFSAERTGGSVSTLTIQRTQQEDSAVYLCVSSLVFGGGQETQYFGPGTRLLVL.

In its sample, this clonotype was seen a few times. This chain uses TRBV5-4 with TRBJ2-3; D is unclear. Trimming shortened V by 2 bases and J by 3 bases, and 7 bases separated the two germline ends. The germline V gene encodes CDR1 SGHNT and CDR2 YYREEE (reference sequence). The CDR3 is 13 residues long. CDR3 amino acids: CASSFKQTDTQYF. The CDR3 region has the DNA TGTGCCAGCAGCTTTAAACAAACAGATACGCAGTATTTT.

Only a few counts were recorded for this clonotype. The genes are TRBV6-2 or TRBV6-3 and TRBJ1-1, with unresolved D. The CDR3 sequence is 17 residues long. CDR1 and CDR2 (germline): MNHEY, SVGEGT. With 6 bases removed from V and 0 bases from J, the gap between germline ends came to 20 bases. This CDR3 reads CASRVRPSGILNTEAFF. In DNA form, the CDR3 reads TGTGCCAGCAGAGTTCGCCCATCGGGAATCTTGAACACTGAAGCTTTCTTT.

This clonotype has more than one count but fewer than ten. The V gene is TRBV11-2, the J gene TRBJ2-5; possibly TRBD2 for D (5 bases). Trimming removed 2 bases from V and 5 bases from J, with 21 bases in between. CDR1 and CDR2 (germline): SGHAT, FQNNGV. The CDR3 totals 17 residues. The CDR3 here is CASSLPPTGWQFETQYF. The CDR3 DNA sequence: TGTGCCAGCAGCTTACCCCCTACGGGATGGCAATTTGAGACCCAGTACTTC.

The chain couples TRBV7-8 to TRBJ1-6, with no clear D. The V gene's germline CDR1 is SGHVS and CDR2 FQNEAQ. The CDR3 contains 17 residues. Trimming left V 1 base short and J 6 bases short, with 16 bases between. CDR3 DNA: TGTGCCAGCAGCTTAGGTACGGGCCTCGGATTTAATTCACCCCTCCACTTT. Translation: CASSLGTGLGFNSPLHF.

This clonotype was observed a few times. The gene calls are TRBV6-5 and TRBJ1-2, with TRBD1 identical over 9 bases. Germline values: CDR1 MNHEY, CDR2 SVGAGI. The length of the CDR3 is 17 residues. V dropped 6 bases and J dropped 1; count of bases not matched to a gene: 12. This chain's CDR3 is CASSRTLGQGHNYGYTF. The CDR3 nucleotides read TGTGCCAGCAGCCGAACCCTGGGACAGGGACATAACTATGGCTACACCTTC.

CDR3 nucleotides: TGTGCCAGCAGTGAAGGTGTAACCTATAGCACAGATACGCAGTATTTT. Residues: CASSEGVTYSTDTQYF. The genes are TRBV25-1 and TRBJ2-3; D gene uncertain. The germline CDR1 and CDR2 sequences are MGHDK and SYGVNS. Deletions cut 2 bases from V and 0 bases from J, with 12 bases between. This CDR3 region has 16 residues.

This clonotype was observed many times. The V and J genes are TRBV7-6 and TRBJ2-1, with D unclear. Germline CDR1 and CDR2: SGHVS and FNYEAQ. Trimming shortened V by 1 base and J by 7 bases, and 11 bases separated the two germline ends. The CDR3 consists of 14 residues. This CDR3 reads CASSLVLSPNEQFF. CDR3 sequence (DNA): TGTGCCAGCAGCTTAGTGCTAAGCCCGAATGAGCAGTTCTTC. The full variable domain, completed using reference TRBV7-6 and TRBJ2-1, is GAGVSQSPRYKVTKRGQDVALRCDPISGHVSLYWYRQALGQGPEFLTYFNYEAQQDKSGLPNDRFSAERPEGSISTLTIQRTEQRDSAMYRCASSLVLSPNEQFFGPGTRLTVL.

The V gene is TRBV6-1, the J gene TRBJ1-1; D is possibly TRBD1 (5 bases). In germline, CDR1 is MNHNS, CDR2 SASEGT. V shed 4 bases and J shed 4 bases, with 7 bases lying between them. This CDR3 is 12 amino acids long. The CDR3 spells CASSGTPTEAFF. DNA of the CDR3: TGTGCCAGCAGTGGGACACCCACTGAAGCTTTCTTT.

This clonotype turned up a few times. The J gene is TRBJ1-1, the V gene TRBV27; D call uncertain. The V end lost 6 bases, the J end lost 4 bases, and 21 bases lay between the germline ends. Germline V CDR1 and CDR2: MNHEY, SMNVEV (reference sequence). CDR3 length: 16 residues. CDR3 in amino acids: CASRRAGPTGVTEAFF. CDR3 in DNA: TGTGCCAGCAGGCGTGCCGGACCGACCGGGGTCACTGAAGCTTTCTTT.